These 20 T cell receptor beta chains came from one sample sequenced in a study of blood T cell repertoires in COVID-19. This table comes from immunoSEQ multiplex PCR, and its TCRdb copy is limited to in-frame clones, with some not included. The table shows about 64,000 clones, with roughly 70% occurring only once. Sequencing used PBMCs or T cells enriched from blood (not recorded which). The receptors shown here come from an older woman who had been exposed to COVID-19.

The chain recombines TRBV27 with TRBJ1-1; unclear D gene. Germline CDR1 reads MNHEY; CDR2 reads SMNVEV (reference sequence). This CDR3 is 13 amino acids long. V lost 2 bases, J lost 2 bases, and 6 bases lay in between. The CDR3 sequence is CASSLLFNTEAFF. In DNA form, the CDR3 reads TGTGCCAGCAGTTTACTTTTTAACACTGAAGCTTTCTTT.

The chain recombines TRBV5-8 with TRBJ1-2; no firm D call. Trimming stripped 2 bases from V and 10 bases from J, with 12 bases between. CDR1 is SGHTS, CDR2 YDEGEE, per germline. The CDR3 runs to 12 residues. The CDR3 reads CASSLTYRDYTF. CDR3 in DNA: TGTGCCAGCAGCTTAACGTACCGGGACTACACCTTC.

This chain connects TRBV9 to TRBJ1-4, with D perhaps matching TRBD1 (6 bases). CDR1 and CDR2 (germline): SGDLS, YYNGEE. V was trimmed by 4 bases and J by 5 bases, leaving 21 bases between them. This CDR3 contains 17 residues. The chain's CDR3 is CASSSGNRVGPNEKLFF. CDR3 nucleotides: TGTGCCAGCAGCTCCGGAAACAGGGTGGGCCCGAATGAAAAACTGTTTTTT.

Only a few counts were recorded for this clone. The chain carries TRBV19 and TRBJ2-1; possible D gene TRBD2, 7 bases. V lost 0 bases, J lost 5 bases, and 14 bases lay in between. CDR1 LNHDA and CDR2 SQIVND come from the germline V gene (reference sequence). The CDR3 consists of 16 residues. Written as DNA, the CDR3 is TGTGCCAGTAGTATAGAGCTAGGGAGGGGGGACAATGAGCAGTTCTTC. This translates into CASSIELGRGDNEQFF.

The chain couples TRBV14 to TRBJ2-3, with a weak D call TRBD2 (7 bases). From germline, CDR1 is SGHDN and CDR2 FVKESK. The V gene lost 2 bases and the J gene lost 1 base, with 16 bases spanning the gap. The CDR3 extends over 17 amino acids. The CDR3 loop reads CASSQHRRGQGTDTQYF. The CDR3 coding sequence is TGTGCCAGCAGCCAACATAGGCGGGGGCAGGGCACAGATACGCAGTATTTT.

This clone has only one observation. Other DNA sequences within the sample encode an identical CDR3. V gene TRBV7-2 combines with J gene TRBJ2-7; tentative D call: TRBD1 (6 bases). The germline CDR1 and CDR2 sequences are SGHTA and FQGNSA. This CDR3 comprises 12 residues. V dropped 4 bases and J dropped 3 bases, with 7 bases sitting between them. The CDR3 loop is CASSSTGYEQYF. The CDR3 DNA reads TGTGCCAGCAGCTCGACAGGCTACGAGCAGTACTTC.

The J gene is TRBJ1-4, the V gene TRBV28, with TRBD1 identical over 7 bases. This CDR3 has 14 residues. From germline, CDR1 is MDHEN and CDR2 SYDVKM. The junction had 5 bases not matched to a gene; V was cut back by 3 bases and J by 7 bases. CDR3 DNA: TGTGCCAGCAGTTTGACAGGGAGGAGTGAAAAACTGTTTTTT. Translating gives CASSLTGRSEKLFF. Complete variable domain (other parts from reference TRBV28 and TRBJ1-4): DVKVTQSSRYLVKRTGEKVFLECVQDMDHENMFWYRQDPGLGLRLIYFSYDVKMKEKGDIPEGYSVSREKKERFSLILESASTNQTSMYLCASSLTGRSEKLFFGSGTQLSVL.

The chain carries TRBV6-5 and TRBJ1-2; 7 bases line up with TRBD1. From germline, CDR1 is MNHEY and CDR2 SVGAGI. V dropped 4 bases and J dropped 5; count of bases not matched to a gene: 10. This CDR3 is 15 amino acids long. The CDR3 nucleotides are TGTGCCAGCAGTTTCTCCAGACAGGGTTGGTATGGCTACACCTTC. Protein sequence: CASSFSRQGWYGYTF.

This clone was detected once. The V call is TRBV7-9, the J call TRBJ1-2; D ambiguous. The CDR3 has 14 amino acids. CDR1 and CDR2 (germline): SEHNR, FQNEAQ (reference sequence). Trimming removed 5 bases at V and 8 bases at J, with 18 bases between. CDR3: CASSGTTRLAGYTF. DNA of the CDR3: TGTGCCAGCAGCGGAACGACCAGGTTGGCGGGCTACACCTTC.

The chain is built from TRBV5-6 and TRBJ1-5; D not resolved. Trimming removed 1 base from V and 9 bases from J, with 11 bases in between. This CDR3 is 13 amino acids long. In germline, CDR1 is SGHDT, CDR2 YYEEEE. As DNA, the CDR3 is TGTGCCAGCAGCTTGCCAGGCGATGGGCCCCAGCATTTT. Translation: CASSLPGDGPQHF. Using reference TRBV5-6 and TRBJ1-5 for the parts outside the CDR3, the full variable domain is DAGVTQSPTHLIKTRGQQVTLRCSPKSGHDTVSWYQQALGQGPQFIFQYYEEEERQRGNFPDRFSGHQFPNYSSELNVNALLLGDSALYLCASSLPGDGPQHFGDGTRLSIL.

This chain connects TRBV7-8 to TRBJ1-4; no reliable D call. The CDR3 spans 18 residues. V was trimmed by 1 base and J by 3 bases, leaving 18 bases between them. Germline CDR1 is SGHVS and CDR2 is FQNEAQ. Here the CDR3 reads CASSLDAPPGGANEKLFF. In DNA form, the CDR3 reads TGTGCCAGCAGCTTAGATGCCCCCCCAGGCGGGGCTAATGAAAAACTGTTTTTT.

This chain links TRBV5-8 with TRBJ1-4; D is uncertain. Trimming left V 1 base short and J 3 bases short, with 19 bases between. The germline V gene has CDR1 SGHTS and CDR2 YDEGEE. There are 18 residues in the CDR3. The CDR3 region is CASSLKRQWNSSNEKLFF. The CDR3 DNA reads TGTGCCAGCAGCTTGAAACGGCAGTGGAATAGCTCTAATGAAAAACTGTTTTTT.

CDR3 region: CASSLNGRPEAFF. CDR3 bases: TGTGCCAGCAGTTTAAACGGCAGGCCGGAAGCTTTCTTT. The chain combines TRBV27 with TRBJ1-1; D remains ambiguous. The germline CDR1 and CDR2 sequences are MNHEY and SMNVEV (reference sequence). V was shortened by 2 bases and J by 8 bases, with 12 bases between the two germline ends. This CDR3 spans 13 amino acids.

This clone was counted between two and nine times. The rearrangement uses TRBV6-1 and TRBJ1-2; the D is unclear. Trimming removed 0 bases at V and 8 bases at J, with 10 bases between. This CDR3 spans 13 amino acids. Germline V gene data show CDR1 as MNHNS and CDR2 as SASEGT. This chain's CDR3 is CASSEAVQHGYTF. CDR3 sequence (DNA): TGTGCCAGCAGTGAAGCCGTCCAACACGGCTACACCTTC.

The V call is TRBV5-1, the J call TRBJ2-7; TRBD2 aligns across 9 bases. The CDR3 is made up of 16 amino acids. V gave up 0 bases and J gave up 7 bases; unmatched junction bases: 11. Germline assignment: CDR1 SGHRS and CDR2 YFSETQ. CDR3 DNA: TGCGCCAGCAGCTTGGGGCGGGGGGGCCTCGTAGATGAGCAGTACTTC. It translates to CASSLGRGGLVDEQYF.

The chain has TRBV27 and TRBJ1-6; 7 nucleotides align to TRBD1. CDR3 length: 17 amino acids. V trimming: 6 bases; J trimming: 2 bases; junction bases outside the gene matches: 10. Germline V gene data show CDR1 as MNHEY and CDR2 as SMNVEV (reference sequence). Written as DNA, the CDR3 is TGTGCCAGCAGCCATCCTCGGACAGGAACCTATAATTCACCCCTCCACTTT. Protein sequence: CASSHPRTGTYNSPLHF.

The rearrangement links TRBV20-1 to TRBJ2-7; 8 nucleotides line up with TRBD2. The CDR3 consists of 16 residues. The junction had 14 bases not matched to a gene; V was cut back by 3 bases and J by 4 bases. From germline, CDR1 is DFQATT and CDR2 SNEGSKA (reference sequence). The CDR3 reads CSASGLAGGLSYEQYF. CDR3 nucleotide sequence: TGCAGTGCTAGTGGTCTGGCGGGAGGACTTTCTTACGAGCAGTACTTC.

The chain is built from TRBV5-1 and TRBJ2-2; 9 bases are shared with TRBD1. Per germline, CDR1 SGHRS and CDR2 YFSETQ. V lost 1 base to trimming and J lost 3 bases; unmatched junction nucleotides: 1. The CDR3 spans 15 residues. CDR3 sequence (DNA): TGCGCCAGCAGCTTGACAGGGGGCCACACCGGGGAGCTGTTTTTT. The encoded protein is CASSLTGGHTGELFF.

The chain carries TRBV7-9 and TRBJ1-2; D unclear. V was pared by 4 bases and J by 4 bases, with 10 bases between. The CDR3 is 13 residues long. The germline gives CDR1 SEHNR, CDR2 FQNEAQ (reference sequence). As DNA, the CDR3 is TGTGCCAGCAGCTCAACAGTTCTCTATGGCTACACCTTC. It specifies CASSSTVLYGYTF.

The CDR3 DNA follows: TGTGCCAGCAGCAAGGAACCCGGGACAGCTTACGAGCAGTACTTC. This translates into CASSKEPGTAYEQYF. The chain combines TRBV21-1 with TRBJ2-7; the DNA was not compared with TRBD1, the D call given in the table. TRBV21-1 is described as a pseudogene. This CDR3 is 15 amino acids long.